A single sample gave rise to the 30 T cell receptor beta chains below, sequenced in a study of monozygotic twins with inflammatory bowel disease. From its re-call of the 5' RACE reads, TCRdb lists each CDR3 protein once, without DNA. The sample features approximately 200,000 distinct CDR3 sequences, with less than 9% in its top ten. The material sequenced was blood. The receptors stem from a human donor with ulcerative colitis or Crohn's disease, or a healthy co-twin of an affected twin (not recorded which).

The rearrangement joins TRBV5-1 to TRBJ2-1; TCRdb lists TRBD1, though no DNA is available to test this call. Germline-derived CDR1 and CDR2 are SGHRS and YFSETQ. This CDR3 contains 16 residues. CDR3 residues: CASATGVGGSYNEQFF.

The chain uses TRBV29-1 and TRBJ2-1; TCRdb selects TRBD1, and the lack of DNA leaves this call unchecked. From germline, CDR1 is SQVTM and CDR2 ANQGSEA. The CDR3 consists of 13 residues. This chain's CDR3 is CSARQATYNEQFF.

This chain joins TRBV4-1 and TRBJ2-7. From germline, CDR1 is MGHRA and CDR2 YSYEKL. The CDR3 totals 13 residues. The CDR3: CASSPDPKGEQYF.

The rearrangement joins TRBV5-1 to TRBJ2-5. Germline assignment: CDR1 SGHRS and CDR2 YFSETQ. The CDR3 sequence is 13 residues long. CDR3 sequence reads: CASVPWNQETQYF.

The gene calls are TRBV7-9 and TRBJ1-2; the D gene TCRdb calls, TRBD1, cannot be checked with no DNA. The CDR3 runs to 14 residues. Per the germline V gene, CDR1 is SEHNR and CDR2 is FQNEAQ (reference sequence). CDR3 in amino acids: CASSLADSFGGYTF.

The V gene is TRBV12-3 or TRBV12-4, the J gene TRBJ1-5; TCRdb indicates TRBD1, and absent DNA this call remains unverified. The CDR3 is made up of 15 amino acids. The CDR3 is CASSPGDLSNQPQHF.

The chain recombines TRBV7-2 with TRBJ1-4; absent DNA, TCRdb's TRBD1 call cannot be checked. Per germline, CDR1 SGHTA and CDR2 FQGNSA. The CDR3 contains 14 residues. This CDR3 is CASRYGTGLEKLFF. Using reference TRBV7-2 and TRBJ1-4 for the parts outside the CDR3, the full variable domain is GAGVSQSPSNKVTEKGKDVELRCDPISGHTALYWYRQSLGQGLEFLIYFQGNSAPDKSGLPSDRFSAERTGGSVSTLTIQRTQQEDSAVYLCASRYGTGLEKLFFGSGTQLSVL.

The rearrangement links TRBV5-1 to TRBJ2-1; TCRdb reports TRBD2, a call that lacks DNA to check it against. Germline-derived CDR1 and CDR2 are SGHRS and YFSETQ. This CDR3 contains 15 residues. CDR3 in amino acids: CASSFGLAGGNEQFF.

The chain couples TRBV7-9 to TRBJ2-7. The CDR3 is 13 residues long. CDR1 and CDR2 from the germline V gene are SEHNR and FQNEAQ (reference sequence). The CDR3 reads CASSLKGPYEQYF.

The chain is built from TRBV6-2 or TRBV6-3 and TRBJ2-7; lacking DNA, the TRBD1 call made by TCRdb goes unchecked. The CDR3 length is 16 residues. CDR1 is MNHEY, CDR2 SVGEGT, per germline. The CDR3 protein is CASSYLLGTKSYEQYF.

The chain couples TRBV20-1 to TRBJ2-1; the TRBD2 assignment by TCRdb is unverifiable without DNA. The CDR3 has 12 amino acids. CDR1 DFQATT and CDR2 SNEGSKA come from the germline V gene (reference sequence). CDR3 region: CSASTGWNEQFF.

This rearrangement joins TRBV6-2 or TRBV6-3 to TRBJ2-7; lacking DNA, the TRBD2 call made by TCRdb goes unchecked. The germline gives CDR1 MNHEY, CDR2 SVGEGT. The length of the CDR3 is 16 residues. CDR3: CASSLPTSGRQYEQYF.

This chain connects TRBV7-9 to TRBJ1-1; TCRdb indicates TRBD1, and absent DNA this call remains unverified. The CDR3 runs to 14 residues. Germline V gene sequence: CDR1 SEHNR, CDR2 FQNEAQ (reference sequence). This CDR3 is CASSSGQGIFEAFF.

The CDR3 region is CASSLGGHRDQPQHF. This chain uses TRBV5-6 with TRBJ1-5; the TRBD1 assignment by TCRdb is unverifiable without DNA. CDR3 length: 15 amino acids. CDR1 is SGHDT and CDR2 is YYEEEE in the germline V gene. Filled out from reference TRBV5-6 and TRBJ1-5, the complete variable domain reads DAGVTQSPTHLIKTRGQQVTLRCSPKSGHDTVSWYQQALGQGPQFIFQYYEEEERQRGNFPDRFSGHQFPNYSSELNVNALLLGDSALYLCASSLGGHRDQPQHFGDGTRLSIL.

This chain joins TRBV9 and TRBJ1-2; TCRdb calls TRBD1, which cannot be checked without DNA. The CDR3 extends over 14 amino acids. The germline CDR1 and CDR2 sequences are SGDLS and YYNGEE. CDR3 region: CASNGKGGFYGYTF.

The chain recombines TRBV12-3 or TRBV12-4 with TRBJ2-2; there is no DNA to check the TCRdb D call of TRBD1. CDR3 length equals 14 residues. CDR3 in amino acids: CASRTWTGPGELFF.

V and J are TRBV19 and TRBJ2-7; the D call from TCRdb, TRBD1, cannot be confirmed without DNA. The CDR3 is 13 residues long. CDR1 is LNHDA, CDR2 SQIVND, per germline (reference sequence). The CDR3 spells CASSISSGNEQYF.

The chain employs TRBV9 and TRBJ1-3; with no DNA, the TCRdb D assignment of TRBD1 cannot be verified. The CDR3 is 16 residues long. Germline CDR1 and CDR2: SGDLS and YYNGEE. CDR3 protein: CASSGLGGQAGNTIYF.

The chain combines TRBV12-3 or TRBV12-4 with TRBJ1-1. The CDR3 covers 11 residues. CDR3 sequence: CASSFFTEAFF.

The chain has TRBV5-5 and TRBJ1-5; no DNA is available, so the TRBD1 call from TCRdb remains unchecked. The CDR3 contains 14 residues. Germline CDR1 is SGHKS and CDR2 is YYEKEE (reference sequence). CDR3 in amino acids: CASSLGTANQPQHF.

The gene calls are TRBV7-8 and TRBJ2-1; the D call of TRBD1 rests on TCRdb alone, since no DNA is present to check it. The CDR3 totals 15 residues. Per the germline V gene, CDR1 is SGHVS and CDR2 is FQNEAQ. The CDR3: CASIFPGAGVYEQFF. The full variable domain, in which reference TRBV7-8 and TRBJ2-1 provide the parts outside the CDR3, is GAGVSQSPRYKVAKRGQDVALRCDPISGHVSLFWYQQALGQGPEFLTYFQNEAQLDKSGLPSDRFFAERPEGSVSTLKIQRTQQEDSAVYLCASIFPGAGVYEQFFGPGTRLTVL.

V and J are TRBV4-2 and TRBJ2-2. There are 17 residues in the CDR3. Per the germline V gene, CDR1 is LGHNA and CDR2 is YNFKEQ. The CDR3 reads CASSHPYGSSTPGELFF.

The rearrangement links TRBV15 to TRBJ2-1; TCRdb returns TRBD1, unconfirmable since there is no DNA. The germline V gene encodes CDR1 LNHNV and CDR2 YYDKDF (reference sequence). CDR3 length: 14 residues. The CDR3 sequence: CALHPGTAYNEQFF.

V and J are TRBV19 and TRBJ2-7; the D gene TCRdb calls, TRBD1, cannot be checked with no DNA. This CDR3 has 14 residues. Germline V gives CDR1 LNHDA, CDR2 SQIVND (reference sequence). The CDR3 here is CASSITTGAYEQYF.

The CDR3 protein is CASSRPGLQYNEQFF. This rearrangement joins TRBV7-9 to TRBJ2-1; checking the TCRdb D call of TRBD2 is not possible without DNA. The V gene's germline CDR1 is SEHNR and CDR2 FQNEAQ (reference sequence). The CDR3 length is 15 residues.

V is TRBV19 and J is TRBJ1-1; the D call from TCRdb, TRBD1, cannot be confirmed without DNA. The germline CDR1 and CDR2 sequences are LNHDA and SQIVND (reference sequence). The CDR3 has 16 residues. The CDR3 sequence: CASSQRRSQGNTEAFF.

This chain links TRBV12-3 or TRBV12-4 with TRBJ1-1; TCRdb reports TRBD1, a call that lacks DNA to check it against. This CDR3 is 16 amino acids long. The CDR3 sequence is CASSFARTGENTEAFF.

The V and J genes are TRBV12-3 or TRBV12-4 and TRBJ1-5. The CDR3 is 15 amino acids. This CDR3 is CASSPTPSVNQPQHF.

The chain carries TRBV4-1 and TRBJ2-1. This CDR3 has 13 residues. Germline CDR1 and CDR2: MGHRA and YSYEKL. The CDR3 loop is CASSQEGNDEQFF.

V is TRBV7-2 and J is TRBJ2-5; as DNA is missing, the TRBD1 call by TCRdb cannot be tested. The CDR3 contains 16 residues. Germline lookup yields CDR1 SGHTA and CDR2 FQGNSA. This chain's CDR3 is CASSLGGTGTWETQYF.